The TCR beta chain described here comes from a study of cytomegalovirus exposure and HLA in healthy donors. Study-wide results and limits: V- and J-gene trimming in TCR beta was tied to a missense DCLRE1C variant by an analysis performed later.

Use of 60 Vbeta and 13 Jbeta primers characterized the PCR. Sequencing used immunoSEQ multiplex PCR; TCRdb keeps in-frame clones, though not all of them. The data contain 110,000 to 150,000 clones, about 72% of them seen just once; the ten biggest clones take up 2% to 2.5%. The V gene end was trimmed by 0 bases and the J gene end by 6 bases; junction bases not matched to a gene: 5. Germline V gene sequence: CDR1 SGDLS, CDR2 YYNGEE. The CDR3 consists of 14 residues. As concerns this clone: The antigen is undetermined.

The source is a man aged 35-49 years in good health and CMV-seronegative. V is TRBV9 and J is TRBJ2-7, with TRBD1 matching 8 bases. The sample consisted of PBMCs. CDR3 sequence: CASSVATGQGEQYF. DNA for the CDR3: TGTGCCAGCAGCGTAGCTACAGGACAGGGCGAGCAGTACTTC.